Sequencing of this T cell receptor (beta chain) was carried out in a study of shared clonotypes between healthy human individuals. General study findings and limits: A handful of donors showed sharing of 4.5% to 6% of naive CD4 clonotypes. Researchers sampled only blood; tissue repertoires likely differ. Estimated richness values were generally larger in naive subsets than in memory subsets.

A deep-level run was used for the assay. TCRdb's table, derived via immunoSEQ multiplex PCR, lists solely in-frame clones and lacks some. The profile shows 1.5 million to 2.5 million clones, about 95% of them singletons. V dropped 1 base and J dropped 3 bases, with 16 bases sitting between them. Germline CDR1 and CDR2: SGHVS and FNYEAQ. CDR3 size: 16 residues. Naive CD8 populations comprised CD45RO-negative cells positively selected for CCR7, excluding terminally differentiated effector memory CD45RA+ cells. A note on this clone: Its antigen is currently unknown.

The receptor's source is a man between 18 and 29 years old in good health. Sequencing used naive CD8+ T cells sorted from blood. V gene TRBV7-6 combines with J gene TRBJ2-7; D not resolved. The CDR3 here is CASSLVASDPNYEQYF. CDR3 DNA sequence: TGTGCCAGCAGCTTAGTAGCCTCCGATCCTAACTACGAGCAGTACTTC.